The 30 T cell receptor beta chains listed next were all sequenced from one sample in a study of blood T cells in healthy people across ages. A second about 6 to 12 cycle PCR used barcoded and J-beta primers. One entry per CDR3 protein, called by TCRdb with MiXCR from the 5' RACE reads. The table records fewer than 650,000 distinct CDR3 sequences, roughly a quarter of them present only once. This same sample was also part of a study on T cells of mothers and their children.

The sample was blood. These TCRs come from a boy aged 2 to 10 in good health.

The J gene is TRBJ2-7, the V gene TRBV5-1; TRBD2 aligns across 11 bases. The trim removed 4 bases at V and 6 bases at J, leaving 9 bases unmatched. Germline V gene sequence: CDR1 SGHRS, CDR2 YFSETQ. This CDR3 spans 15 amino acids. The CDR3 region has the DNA TGCGCCAGCAGCCCGGGACTAGCGGCTAGGGGCGAGCAGTACTTC. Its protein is CASSPGLAARGEQYF.

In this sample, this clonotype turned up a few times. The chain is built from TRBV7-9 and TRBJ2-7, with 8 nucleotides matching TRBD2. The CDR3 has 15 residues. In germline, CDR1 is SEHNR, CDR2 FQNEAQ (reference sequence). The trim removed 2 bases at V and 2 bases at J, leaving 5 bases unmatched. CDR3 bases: TGTGCCAGCAGCTTATTCGAGCGGGGGACCTACGAGCAGTACTTC. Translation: CASSLFERGTYEQYF.

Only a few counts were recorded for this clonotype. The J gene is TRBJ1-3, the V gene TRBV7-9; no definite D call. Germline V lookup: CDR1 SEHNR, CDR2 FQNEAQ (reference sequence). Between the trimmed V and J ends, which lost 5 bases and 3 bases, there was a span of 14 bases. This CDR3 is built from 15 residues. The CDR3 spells CASSPTVQLGNTIYF. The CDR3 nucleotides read TGTGCCAGCAGCCCTACAGTGCAACTTGGAAACACCATATATTTT.

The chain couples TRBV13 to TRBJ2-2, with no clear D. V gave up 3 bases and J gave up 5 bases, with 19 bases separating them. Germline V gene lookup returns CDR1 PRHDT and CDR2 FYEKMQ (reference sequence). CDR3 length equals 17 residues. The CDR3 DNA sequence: TGTGCCAGCAGCTTTGAGGTTAGAGGAAGGTGGACCGGGGAGCTGTTTTTT. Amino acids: CASSFEVRGRWTGELFF.

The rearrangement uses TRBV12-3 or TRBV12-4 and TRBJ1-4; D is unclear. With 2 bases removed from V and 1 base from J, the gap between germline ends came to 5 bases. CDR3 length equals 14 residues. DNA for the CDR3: TGTGCCAGCAGTTTATGGGGAACTAATGAAAAACTGTTTTTT. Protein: CASSLWGTNEKLFF.

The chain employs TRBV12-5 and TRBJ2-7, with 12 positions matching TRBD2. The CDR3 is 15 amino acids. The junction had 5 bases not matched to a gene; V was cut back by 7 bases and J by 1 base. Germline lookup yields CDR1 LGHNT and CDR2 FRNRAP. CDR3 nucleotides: TGTGCTAGTGCCGAACTAGCGGGGGGTTCCTACGAGCAGTACTTC. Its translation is CASAELAGGSYEQYF.

The CDR3 DNA follows: TGCAGCGTTTTGGGAAGGGTTGAAGATACGCAGTATTTT. Protein product: CSVLGRVEDTQYF. The J gene is TRBJ2-3, the V gene TRBV29-1; D not certain. V was clipped by 5 bases and J by 5 bases, with 14 bases between them. CDR1 is SQVTM, CDR2 ANQGSEA, per germline. The CDR3 totals 13 residues.

The CDR3 protein is CASSPLPVLAKNIQYF. CDR3 nucleotides: TGTGCCAGCAGTCCACTACCCGTCCTAGCCAAAAACATTCAGTACTTC. The V call is TRBV6-5, the J call TRBJ2-4; no clear D gene. This CDR3 contains 16 residues. With 5 bases removed from V and 0 bases from J, the gap between germline ends came to 14 bases. The germline gives CDR1 MNHEY, CDR2 SVGAGI.

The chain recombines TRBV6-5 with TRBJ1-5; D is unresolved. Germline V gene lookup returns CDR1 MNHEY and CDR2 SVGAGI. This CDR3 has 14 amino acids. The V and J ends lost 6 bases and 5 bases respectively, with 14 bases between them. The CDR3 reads CASRPRGRDQPQHF. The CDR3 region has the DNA TGTGCCAGCAGACCGAGAGGGCGCGATCAGCCCCAGCATTTT.

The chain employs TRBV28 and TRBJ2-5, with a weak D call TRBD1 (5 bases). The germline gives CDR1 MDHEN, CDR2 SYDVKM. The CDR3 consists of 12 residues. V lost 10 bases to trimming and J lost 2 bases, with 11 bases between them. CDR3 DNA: TGTGCCACCCTGGGGCTTCAAGAGACCCAGTACTTC. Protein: CATLGLQETQYF.

CDR3 DNA: TGTGCCAGCTCCCTGCCTAACGGGGAGCTGTTTTTT. It translates to CASSLPNGELFF. The chain employs TRBV27 and TRBJ2-2; D is unresolved. The germline V gene encodes CDR1 MNHEY and CDR2 SMNVEV (reference sequence). The CDR3 has 12 amino acids. The V gene lost 8 bases and the J gene lost 7 bases, with 11 bases spanning the gap.

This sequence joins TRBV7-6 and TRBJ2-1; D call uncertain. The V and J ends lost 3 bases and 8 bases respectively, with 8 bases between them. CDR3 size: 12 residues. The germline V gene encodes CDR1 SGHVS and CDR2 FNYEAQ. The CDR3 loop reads CASSFDVHEQFF. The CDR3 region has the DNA TGTGCCAGCAGCTTTGATGTTCATGAGCAGTTCTTC.

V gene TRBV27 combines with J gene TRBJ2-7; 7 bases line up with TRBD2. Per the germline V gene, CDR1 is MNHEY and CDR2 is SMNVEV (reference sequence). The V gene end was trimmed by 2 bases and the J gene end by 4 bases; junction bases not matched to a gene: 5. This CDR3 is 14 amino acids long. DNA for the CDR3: TGTGCCAGCAGTTTAAGCCCAGCGGGGTACGAGCAGTACTTC. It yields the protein CASSLSPAGYEQYF.

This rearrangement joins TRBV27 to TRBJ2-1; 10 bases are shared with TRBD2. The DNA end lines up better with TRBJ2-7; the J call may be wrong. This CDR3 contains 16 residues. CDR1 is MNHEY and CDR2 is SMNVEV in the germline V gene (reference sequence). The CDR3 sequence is CASSLTGLAVSYEQYF. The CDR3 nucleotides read TGTGCCAGCAGTTTAACCGGACTAGCGGTTTCCTACGAGCAGTACTTC.

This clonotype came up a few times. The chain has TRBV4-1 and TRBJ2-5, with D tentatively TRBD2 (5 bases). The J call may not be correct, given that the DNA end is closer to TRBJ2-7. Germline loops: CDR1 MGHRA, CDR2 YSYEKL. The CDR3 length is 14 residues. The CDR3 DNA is TGCGCCAGCAGCCAAGATCAGCGAGGGTACGAGCAGTACTTC. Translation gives CASSQDQRGYEQYF.

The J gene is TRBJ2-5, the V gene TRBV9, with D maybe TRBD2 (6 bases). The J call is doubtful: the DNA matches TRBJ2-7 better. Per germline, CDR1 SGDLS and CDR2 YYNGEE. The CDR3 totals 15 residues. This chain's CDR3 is CASSVDGGNGYEQYF. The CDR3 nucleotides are TGTGCCAGCAGCGTAGATGGCGGGAACGGCTACGAGCAGTACTTC.

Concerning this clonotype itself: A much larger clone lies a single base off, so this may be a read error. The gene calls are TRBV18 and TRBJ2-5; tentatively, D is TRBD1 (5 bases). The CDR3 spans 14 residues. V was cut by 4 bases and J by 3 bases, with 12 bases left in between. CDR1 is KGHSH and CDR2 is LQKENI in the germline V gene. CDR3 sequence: CASSLAATEETQYF. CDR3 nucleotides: TGTGCCAGCTCACTAGCCGCGACAGAAGAGACCCAGTACTTC.

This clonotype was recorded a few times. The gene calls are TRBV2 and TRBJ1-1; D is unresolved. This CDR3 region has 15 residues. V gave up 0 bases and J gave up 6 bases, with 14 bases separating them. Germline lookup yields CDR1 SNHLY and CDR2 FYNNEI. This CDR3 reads CASSEAVSFVAEAFF. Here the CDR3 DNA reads TGTGCCAGCAGTGAAGCAGTATCGTTTGTCGCTGAAGCTTTCTTT.

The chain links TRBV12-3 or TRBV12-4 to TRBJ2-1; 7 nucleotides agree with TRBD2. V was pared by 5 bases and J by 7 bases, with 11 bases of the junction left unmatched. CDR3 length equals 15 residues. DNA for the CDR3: TGTGCCAGCAGTGGTGGGAGGGCCTCCGGGAATGAGCAGTTCTTC. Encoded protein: CASSGGRASGNEQFF.

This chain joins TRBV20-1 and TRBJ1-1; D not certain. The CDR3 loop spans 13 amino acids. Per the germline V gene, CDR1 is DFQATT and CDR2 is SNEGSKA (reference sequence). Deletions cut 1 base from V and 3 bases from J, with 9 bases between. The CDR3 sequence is CSARGQLDTEAFF. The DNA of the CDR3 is TGCAGTGCTAGAGGTCAGCTGGACACTGAAGCTTTCTTT.

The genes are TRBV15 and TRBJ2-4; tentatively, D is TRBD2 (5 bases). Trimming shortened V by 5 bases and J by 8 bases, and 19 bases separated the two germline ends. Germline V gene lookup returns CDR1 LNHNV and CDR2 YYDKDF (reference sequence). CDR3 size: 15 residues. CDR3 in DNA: TGTGCCACCAGCGTAGGACCGGAGGACGGGGACATTCAGTACTTC. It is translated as CATSVGPEDGDIQYF.

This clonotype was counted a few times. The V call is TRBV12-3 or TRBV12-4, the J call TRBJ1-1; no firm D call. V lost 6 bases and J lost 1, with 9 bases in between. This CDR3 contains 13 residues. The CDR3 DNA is TGTGCCAGCAGCCAACAGAGGAACACTGAAGCTTTCTTT. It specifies CASSQQRNTEAFF.

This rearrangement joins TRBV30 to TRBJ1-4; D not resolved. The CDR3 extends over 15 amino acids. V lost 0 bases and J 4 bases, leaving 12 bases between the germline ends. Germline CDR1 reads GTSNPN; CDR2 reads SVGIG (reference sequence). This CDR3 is CAWSVRGSFNEKLFF. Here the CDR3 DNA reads TGTGCCTGGAGTGTACGAGGCAGCTTTAATGAAAAACTGTTTTTT. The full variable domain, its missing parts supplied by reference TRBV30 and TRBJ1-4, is SQTIHQWPATLVQPVGSPLSLECTVEGTSNPNLYWYRQAAGRGLQLLFYSVGIGQISSEVPQNLSASRPQDRQFILSSKKLLLSDSGFYLCAWSVRGSFNEKLFFGSGTQLSVL.

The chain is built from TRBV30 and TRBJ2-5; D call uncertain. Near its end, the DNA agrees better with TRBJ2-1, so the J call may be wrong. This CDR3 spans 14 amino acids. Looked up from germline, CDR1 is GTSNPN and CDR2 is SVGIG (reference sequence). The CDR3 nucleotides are TGTGCCTGGAGGCCTGCAGGACCCTACAATGAGCAGTTCTTC. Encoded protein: CAWRPAGPYNEQFF.

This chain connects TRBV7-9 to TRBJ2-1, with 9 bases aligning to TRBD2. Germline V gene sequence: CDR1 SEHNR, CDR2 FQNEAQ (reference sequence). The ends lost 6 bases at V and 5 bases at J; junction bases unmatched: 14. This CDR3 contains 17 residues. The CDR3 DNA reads TGTGCCAGCAGGTCTACCATGGCAGCGGGGGGTCACAATGAGCAGTTCTTC. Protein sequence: CASRSTMAAGGHNEQFF. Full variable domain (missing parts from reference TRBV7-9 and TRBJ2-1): DTGVSQNPRHKITKRGQNVTFRCDPISEHNRLYWYRQTLGQGPEFLTYFQNEAQLEKSRLLSDRFSAERPKGSFSTLEIQRTEQGDSAMYLCASRSTMAAGGHNEQFFGPGTRLTVL.

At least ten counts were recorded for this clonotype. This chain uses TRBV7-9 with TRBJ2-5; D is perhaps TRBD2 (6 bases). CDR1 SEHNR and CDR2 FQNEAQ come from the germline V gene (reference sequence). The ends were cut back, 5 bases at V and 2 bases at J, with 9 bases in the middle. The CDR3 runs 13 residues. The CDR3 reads CASSAGLQETQYF. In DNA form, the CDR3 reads TGTGCCAGCAGCGCGGGACTTCAAGAGACCCAGTACTTC.

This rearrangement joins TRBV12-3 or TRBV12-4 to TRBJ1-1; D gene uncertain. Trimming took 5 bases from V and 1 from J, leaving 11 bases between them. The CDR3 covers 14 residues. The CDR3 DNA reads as TGTGCCAGCAGTCCAGGACGGACGAACACTGAAGCTTTCTTT. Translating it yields CASSPGRTNTEAFF.

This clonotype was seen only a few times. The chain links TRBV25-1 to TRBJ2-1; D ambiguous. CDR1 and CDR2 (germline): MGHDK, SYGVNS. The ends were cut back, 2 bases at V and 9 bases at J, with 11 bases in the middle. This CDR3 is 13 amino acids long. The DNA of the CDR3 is TGTGCCAGCAGTGAAGTATTGGCAGGTGAGCAGTTCTTC. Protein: CASSEVLAGEQFF.

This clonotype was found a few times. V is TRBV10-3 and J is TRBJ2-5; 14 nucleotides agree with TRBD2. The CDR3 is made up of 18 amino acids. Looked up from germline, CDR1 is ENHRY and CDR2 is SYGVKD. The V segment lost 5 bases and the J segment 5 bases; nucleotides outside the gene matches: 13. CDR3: CAISSGTSGSLGRETQYF. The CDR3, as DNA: TGTGCCATCAGTTCCGGGACTAGCGGGAGCCTCGGTCGGGAGACCCAGTACTTC.

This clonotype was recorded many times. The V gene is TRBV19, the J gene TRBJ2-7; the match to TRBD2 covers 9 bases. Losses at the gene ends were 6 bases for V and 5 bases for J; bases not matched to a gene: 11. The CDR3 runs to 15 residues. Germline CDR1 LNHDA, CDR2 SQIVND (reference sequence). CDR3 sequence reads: CASSLLAGGPNEQYF. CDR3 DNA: TGTGCCAGTAGCCTTCTCGCGGGAGGGCCTAACGAGCAGTACTTC.